These 13 T cell receptor beta chains share one sample of origin, sequenced in a study of T cells in women clearing cervical HPV infection (dated by TCRdb to 2017 to 2018). Library method: the immunoSEQ multiplex PCR assay. TCRdb's version of the immuneACCESS table is confined to in-frame rearrangements and falls short of the full clone set. An unresolved V gene accounts for under half of the shortfall where checked; the remainder is of unknown origin. This specimen's table enumerates some 30,000 clones. Jointly, the top ten make up about 1.6% of the sample. The sample taken for sequencing was blood buffy coat. The receptors originated from a woman aged 18 to 75 with a cervical HPV16 infection that either progressed to CIN3+ or cleared (not recorded which).

About this clone: Coverage ceases 3 residues before the CDR3 finishes, and the germline J gene fills in the end. Other DNA variants within this sample encode the same CDR3. The chain carries TRBV5-1 and TRBJ2-1, with 10 bases lining up with TRBD2. This CDR3 contains 16 residues. The germline V gene has CDR1 SGHRS and CDR2 YFSETQ. J gave up 2 bases and V 2 bases, and 4 bases lay outside the gene matches. The covered CDR3 bases are TGCGCCAGCAGCTTATCTAGCGGGGGAACCTACAATGAG. Translation gives CASSLSSGGTYNE. The entire CDR3 reads CASSLSSGGTYNEQFF.

With regard to this clone: Read coverage stops 3 residues before the CDR3 terminus; the germline J gene supplies the remainder. The gene calls are TRBV28 and TRBJ2-3, with 8 bases that match TRBD2. The CDR3 contains 15 residues. CDR1 is MDHEN, CDR2 SYDVKM, per germline. V was pared by 6 bases and J by 8 bases, with 13 bases of the junction left unmatched. The part of the CDR3 DNA that was read is TGTGCCAGCAGCACAATAAACAGGGCGGGGGGTACG. Translated: CASSTINRAGGT. In full, the CDR3 reads CASSTINRAGGTQYF.

This clone shows up as medium-sized (0.01 to 0.1%) by frequency. The read terminates 3 residues before the CDR3 end, so the remaining end is supplied by the germline J gene. This rearrangement joins TRBV5-1 to TRBJ2-2; weak D call: TRBD1 (5 bases). V dropped 7 bases and J dropped 5 bases, with 15 bases sitting between them. Per germline, CDR1 SGHRS and CDR2 YFSETQ. The CDR3 sequence is 14 residues long. The CDR3 protein is CASGAMGRTGELFF. CDR3 DNA, as far as it was read: TGCGCCAGCGGCGCGATGGGGCGGACCGGGGAG.

Note on this clone: From the germline J gene comes the end of the CDR3, since the read stops 3 residues before it. The chain uses TRBV23-1 and TRBJ1-6, with D perhaps TRBD1 (5 bases). TRBV23-1 is placed among ORFs of uncertain function. Trimming stripped 0 bases from V and 10 bases from J, with 10 bases between. The CDR3 loop spans 14 amino acids. The sequenced part of the CDR3 DNA is TGCGCCAGCAGTCAATCGCGGGGCGGATCACCC. This codes for CASSQSRGGSP. The whole CDR3 region reads CASSQSRGGSPLHF.

About this clone itself: The DNA ends 3 residues before the CDR3 does, and the rest of the CDR3 is filled in from the germline J gene. The rearrangement joins TRBV6-2 or TRBV6-3 to TRBJ1-2; D remains unclear. The length of the CDR3 is 17 residues. CDR1 and CDR2 (germline): MNHEY, SVGEGT. Partial CDR3 DNA: TGTGCCAGCAGTAACGTTTTGCTATTCGGTCAACCGTACGAC. Protein: CASSNVLLFGQPYD. The full CDR3 reads CASSNVLLFGQPYDYTF.

Notes on this clone: The read finishes 3 residues shy of the CDR3 end, and the germline J gene is used to complete it. The rearrangement joins TRBV7-6 to TRBJ1-4; D might be TRBD1 (6 bases). This CDR3 has 16 residues. The germline gives CDR1 SGHVS, CDR2 FNYEAQ. Trimming left V 2 bases short and J 5 bases short, with 15 bases between. The sequenced CDR3 bases are TGTGCCAGCAGCTTATCGGGACAAGGTAGAAATGAAAAA. Its translation: CASSLSGQGRNEK. The entire CDR3 protein reads CASSLSGQGRNEKLFF. The variable domain in full, completed from reference TRBV7-6 and TRBJ1-4, reads GAGVSQSPRYKVTKRGQDVALRCDPISGHVSLYWYRQALGQGPEFLTYFNYEAQQDKSGLPNDRFSAERPEGSISTLTIQRTEQRDSAMYRCASSLSGQGRNEKLFFGSGTQLSVL.

In the case of this clone: The read halts 3 residues ahead of the CDR3 end, with the missing end drawn from the germline J gene. The chain couples TRBV18 to TRBJ2-5; 9 bases are a match to TRBD2. CDR1 KGHSH and CDR2 LQKENI come from the germline V gene. The CDR3 sequence is 16 residues long. The trim removed 0 bases at V and 3 bases at J, leaving 5 bases unmatched. The CDR3 sequence is CASSPPGLATKETQYF. CDR3 DNA, as far as it was read: TGTGCCAGCTCACCACCGGGACTAGCAACGAAAGAGACC.

For this clone: The read stops 3 residues short of the end of the CDR3; the missing end is completed from the germline J gene. The J gene is TRBJ2-5, the V gene TRBV20-1, with TRBD2 matching 13 bases. CDR3 length: 16 residues. CDR1 and CDR2 (germline): DFQATT, SNEGSKA (reference sequence). V trimming: 5 bases; J trimming: 6 bases; junction bases outside the gene matches: 12. CDR3 DNA (partial): TGCAGTGCTCCCACTAGCGGGGGGGCCGGTCGGAAGACC. Encoded protein: CSAPTSGGAGRKT. The complete CDR3 protein is CSAPTSGGAGRKTQYF.

Comments on this clone: The CDR3 end is not reached by the read, which stops 3 residues before it; the germline J gene fills it in. This rearrangement joins TRBV19 to TRBJ2-2, with TRBD2 as a possible D gene (7 bases). Looked up from germline, CDR1 is LNHDA and CDR2 is SQIVND (reference sequence). The CDR3 is 15 residues long. The V and J ends lost 6 bases and 5 bases respectively, with 16 bases between them. The part of the CDR3 DNA that was read is TGTGCCAGTAGCGGAAGGGGGGGTTTAACCGGGGAG. It specifies CASSGRGGLTGE. The whole CDR3 sequence is CASSGRGGLTGELFF.

To note about this clone: The read comes to an end 3 residues before the CDR3 does, leaving the germline J gene to fill in the end. The V call is TRBV28, the J call TRBJ2-7, with 7 nucleotides matching TRBD1. With V trimmed by 5 bases and J by 0 bases, 7 bases remained unmatched. The germline CDR1 and CDR2 sequences are MDHEN and SYDVKM. The CDR3 contains 15 residues. The DNA read from the CDR3 is TGTGCCAGCAGTCCTCACCGGGACAGCTCCTACGAG. Its protein is CASSPHRDSSYE. The entire CDR3 protein reads CASSPHRDSSYEQYF.

Concerning this clone: An end of the junction does not agree with germline; a read error may underlie this. The CDR3 goes on 3 residues after the read ends, and that part is filled in from the germline J gene. In the same sample, other DNA sequences code for this CDR3. The chain couples TRBV7-8 to TRBJ1-3; D is perhaps TRBD1 (5 bases). The CDR3 has 13 residues. CDR1 and CDR2 (germline): SGHVS, FQNEAQ. This chain's CDR3 is CASSRQSGNTIYF. The sequenced CDR3 bases are TGTGCCAGCAGCCGACAGTCAGGAAACACT. The full variable domain, its missing parts supplied by reference TRBV7-8 and TRBJ1-3, is GAGVSQSPRYKVAKRGQDVALRCDPISGHVSLFWYQQALGQGPEFLTYFQNEAQLDKSGLPSDRFFAERPEGSVSTLKIQRTQQEDSAVYLCASSRQSGNTIYFGEGSWLTVV.

Comment on this clone: From the germline J gene comes the end of the CDR3, since the read stops 3 residues before it. The rearrangement links TRBV29-1 to TRBJ2-3; 11 bases are shared with TRBD2. Germline V gene data show CDR1 as SQVTM and CDR2 as ANQGSEA. The V segment lost 3 bases and the J segment 4 bases; nucleotides outside the gene matches: 9. This CDR3 comprises 16 residues. The CDR3 reads CSVDSNSGGAADTQYF. Incomplete CDR3 DNA: TGCAGCGTTGACAGTAATAGCGGGGGGGCCGCAGATACG.

Regarding this clone: The read halts 3 residues ahead of the CDR3 end, with the missing end drawn from the germline J gene. The chain uses TRBV7-3 and TRBJ2-3; the match to TRBD2 covers 7 bases. Germline V gene sequence: CDR1 SGHTA, CDR2 FQGTGA. The CDR3 covers 13 residues. The part of the CDR3 DNA that was read is TGTGCCAGCAGCACCCAGGGAGGGGAGACG. Its protein product is CASSTQGGET. The CDR3 in its entirety is CASSTQGGETQYF.